This T cell receptor beta chain was retrieved from a study of T-cell memory formation after mild COVID-19. V was clipped by 4 bases and J by 5 bases, with 20 bases between them. Germline assignment: CDR1 SGHRS and CDR2 YFSETQ. The length of the CDR3 is 16 residues. TCRdb independently ran MiXCR on the 5' RACE reads; one entry per CDR3 protein. The sample contains around 340,000 distinct CDR3 sequences, approximately 16% of which appear only once. Notes on the study in general: Whether second-wave clones peaking at day 37 were SARS-CoV-2 specific went unconfirmed. Balance between CD4 and CD8 was seen in clones contracting day 15 to 85, and a CD4+ lean was seen in later expanders.

This clonotype was counted ten times or more. The antigen is unknown. The TCR was taken from a man between 18 and 29 years old who had mild COVID-19 (a few samples of this study predate the infection). Cell type and time point are not known. Sequences were obtained from PBMCs or a T cell subset sorted from them (not recorded which). The chain links TRBV5-1 to TRBJ2-3; TRBD2 is a possible D gene (7 bases). CDR3 coding DNA: TGCGCCAGCAGCGGACTGGGGGGGGCCGGCCTAGATACGCAGTATTTT. It is translated as CASSGLGGAGLDTQYF.